Presented here are 12 T cell receptor beta chains from one specimen sequenced in a study of cytomegalovirus exposure and HLA in healthy donors. Use of 60 Vbeta and 13 Jbeta primers characterized the PCR. Method: immunoSEQ multiplex PCR; TCRdb's copy keeps in-frame clones and lacks some. The sample yields 85,000 to 130,000 clones, 70% to 85% seen once. Sequenced sample: PBMCs. These receptors were taken from a woman younger than 35 in good health and CMV-seronegative.

This chain joins TRBV15 and TRBJ2-6, with a weak D call TRBD2 (6 bases). Germline V gives CDR1 LNHNV, CDR2 YYDKDF (reference sequence). Trimming took 3 bases from V and 2 from J, leaving 11 bases between them. The CDR3 totals 16 residues. CDR3 sequence (DNA): TGTGCCACCAGCAGGGCGGAGGGAACTGGGGCCAACGTCCTGACTTTC. It is translated as CATSRAEGTGANVLTF.

The chain employs TRBV7-3 and TRBJ2-2, with D maybe TRBD2 (6 bases). The germline V and J ends were trimmed by 2 bases and 1 base, with 14 bases remaining between them. The CDR3 spans 17 residues. Germline lookup yields CDR1 SGHTA and CDR2 FQGTGA. DNA for the CDR3: TGTGCCAGCAGCTTAGTCACCCAGGGACTGAACACCGGGGAGCTGTTTTTT. It yields the protein CASSLVTQGLNTGELFF.

The rearrangement uses TRBV27 and TRBJ2-1, with TRBD1 as a possible D gene (7 bases). CDR1 is MNHEY and CDR2 is SMNVEV in the germline V gene (reference sequence). CDR3 length: 13 amino acids. Trimming shortened V by 4 bases and J by 10 bases, and 14 bases separated the two germline ends. The CDR3 DNA sequence: TGTGCCAGCAGTTCTACACAGGGGAGGGAGCAGTTCTTC. This sequence encodes CASSSTQGREQFF.

The chain has TRBV2 and TRBJ2-5, with D possibly matching TRBD1 (6 bases). The J call may be faulty, since TRBJ2-7 better matches the DNA end. The germline CDR1 and CDR2 sequences are SNHLY and FYNNEI. The CDR3 runs 11 residues. The CDR3 DNA follows: TGTGCCAGCGGGGGCCCCTACGAGCAGTACTTC. Its protein product is CASGGPYEQYF.

The rearrangement joins TRBV5-1 to TRBJ2-4, with D possibly matching TRBD2 (5 bases). CDR1 is SGHRS, CDR2 YFSETQ, per germline. Trimming pared 2 bases from V and 8 bases from J, leaving 23 bases between. The CDR3 consists of 17 residues. CDR3 protein: CASSLGSPAGRGDIQYF. The CDR3 DNA is TGCGCCAGCAGCTTAGGGTCTCCGGCGGGCCGGGGTGACATTCAGTACTTC.

This CDR3 reads CASSGGQESSYNEQFF. The CDR3 DNA sequence: TGTGCCAGCAGCGGGGGACAGGAGAGCTCCTACAATGAGCAGTTCTTC. The rearrangement joins TRBV9 to TRBJ2-1, with 8 bases aligning to TRBD1. Per the germline V gene, CDR1 is SGDLS and CDR2 is YYNGEE. CDR3 length: 16 amino acids. The ends lost 3 bases at V and 0 bases at J; junction bases unmatched: 5.

This clone was seen a few times. Additional DNA sequences in this sample encode the identical CDR3. The genes are TRBV28 and TRBJ1-1; 7 positions match TRBD1. Germline trimming cut 5 bases from V and 1 base from J; bases unmatched to any gene: 4. The CDR3 contains 14 residues. Germline CDR1 reads MDHEN; CDR2 reads SYDVKM. The chain's CDR3 is CASSAHRGNTEAFF. The DNA of the CDR3 is TGTGCCAGCAGTGCCCACAGGGGGAACACTGAAGCTTTCTTT.

This clone was detected only once. The rearrangement joins TRBV7-8 to TRBJ2-1; no clear D gene. Between the trimmed V and J ends, which lost 1 base and 15 bases, there was a span of 10 bases. Germline CDR1 reads SGHVS; CDR2 reads FQNEAQ. This CDR3 is 11 amino acids long. CDR3 in amino acids: CASSLDEVPFF. CDR3 bases: TGTGCCAGCAGCTTAGATGAGGTACCGTTCTTC.

The chain is built from TRBV9 and TRBJ2-5, with a possible D match to TRBD2 (7 bases). Germline V gene lookup returns CDR1 SGDLS and CDR2 YYNGEE. The CDR3 has 14 residues. V was trimmed by 4 bases and J by 5 bases, leaving 15 bases between them. DNA of the CDR3: TGTGCCAGCAGCCGGATCGGGGGGCCGGAGACCCAGTACTTC. Translation: CASSRIGGPETQYF.

The chain has TRBV28 and TRBJ1-6; D not resolved. Trimming left V 3 bases short and J 9 bases short, with 3 bases between. The CDR3 is 11 amino acids. Germline-derived CDR1 and CDR2 are MDHEN and SYDVKM. For the CDR3, the DNA is TGTGCCAGCAGTTTTCTTTCACCCCTCCACTTT. Translation gives CASSFLSPLHF.

Concerning this clone: A junction boundary mismatches the germline segment, possibly from a read error. The chain recombines TRBV6-1 with TRBJ1-2; D is possibly TRBD1 (5 bases). The germline CDR1 and CDR2 sequences are MNHNS and SASEGT. The CDR3 is 13 amino acids. Written as DNA, the CDR3 is TGTGCCAGCAGGGAAGACAGAAGGTATGGCTACACCTTC. Its protein product is CASREDRRYGYTF.

This clone was seen a single time. This chain joins TRBV7-2 and TRBJ2-1; D call uncertain. The CDR3 sequence is 12 residues long. Germline V gene data show CDR1 as SGHTA and CDR2 as FQGNSA. V lost 3 bases and J lost 8, with 8 bases in between. Here the CDR3 reads CASSFFRDEQFF. The CDR3 DNA is TGTGCCAGCAGCTTTTTCCGAGATGAGCAGTTCTTC. The variable domain in full, with the rest retrieved from reference TRBV7-2 and TRBJ2-1, is GAGVSQSPSNKVTEKGKDVELRCDPISGHTALYWYRQSLGQGLEFLIYFQGNSAPDKSGLPSDRFSAERTGGSVSTLTIQRTQQEDSAVYLCASSFFRDEQFFGPGTRLTVL.